This T cell receptor (beta chain) came from a study of blood T cells in healthy people across ages. This clonotype was detected a few times. A J-beta primer mix and a sample-barcoded 5' primer were used in a second PCR of roughly 6 to 11 cycles. MiXCR was run by TCRdb on the 5' RACE reads, yielding one entry per CDR3 protein. The sample carries about 580,000 distinct CDR3 sequences, 47% recorded once. The specimen was blood. This sequence was found in a man older than 75 in good health.

The CDR3 loop reads CASSSGLAESYEQYF. In DNA form, the CDR3 reads TGTGCCAGCAGTTCGGGACTAGCGGAGTCCTACGAGCAGTACTTC. The chain recombines TRBV28 with TRBJ2-7; 11 nucleotides line up with TRBD2. This CDR3 has 15 amino acids. Germline lookup yields CDR1 MDHEN and CDR2 SYDVKM. V lost 4 bases and J lost 1; bases outside the gene matches: 3.